The clone carrying this TCR beta chain appeared many times. The cDNA was produced through 5'RACE with 10-nucleotide random UMIs. TCRdb passed the 5' RACE reads through MiXCR, listing each CDR3 protein once. The sample carries 40,000 to 55,000 distinct CDR3 sequences, roughly 3.2% recorded once. Per the germline V gene, CDR1 is LGHDT and CDR2 is YNNKEL (reference sequence). Germline trimming cut 1 base from V and 1 base from J; bases unmatched to any gene: 1. This CDR3 region has 15 residues. Unsorted libraries were prepared from 2 million PBMCs that had been stored at -80 C. These data originate in a study of neurological immune-mediated disorders. About the study: There were some 34 multiple sclerosis patients; 31 were relapsing-remitting and 3 were secondary progressive.

Material for sequencing was PBMCs. The receptor was isolated from a woman aged 50 to 60 with multiple sclerosis. The genes are TRBV3-1 and TRBJ2-7; 10 bases are shared with TRBD1. CDR3 DNA: TGTGCCAGCAGCCAAGGGGGACAGGGGTCCTACGAGCAGTACTTC. The encoded protein is CASSQGGQGSYEQYF.